Below, 19 T cell receptor beta chains from the same sample are listed, as sequenced in a study of T cells after posttransplantation cyclophosphamide (dated by TCRdb to 2016 to 2017). The intended sense of this specimen's treatment or condition label: high-dose cyclophosphamide on days +3 and +4 as single-agent GVHD prophylaxis. Patients in the PTCy group got busulfan and fludarabine conditioning, a marrow graft from a related or unrelated donor, and cyclophosphamide on days +3 and +4. The library was built by means of the immunoSEQ multiplex PCR assay. TCRdb took over this immuneACCESS table, retaining in-frame rearrangements with V and J assigned. Such tables are incomplete; in checked studies, under half of the missing clones stem from an unresolved V gene, and the remainder is unexplained. The sample profile shows some 20,000 clones; about nine tenths of them were found once. The ten largest clones represent approximately 7.4% of the sample.

Here the sequenced sample was PBMCs, taken after allogeneic stem cell transplant with posttransplant cyclophosphamide. Receptors were obtained from a female patient aged 40-50 years who received an allogeneic stem cell transplant from a related donor, was CMV-positive, and had no GVHD. Some T cells seen after a transplant may have their origin in the graft donor.

CDR3 region: CASSKRHQGGQNFGYYEQYF. In DNA form, the CDR3 reads TGTGCCAGCAGCAAAAGGCATCAGGGGGGACAGAATTTCGGGTACTACGAGCAGTACTTC. V is TRBV21-1 and J is TRBJ2-7; TRBD1, the D gene given by the table, was not confirmed from the DNA. TRBV21-1 counts as a pseudogene. The CDR3 runs to 20 residues.

The V call is TRBV28, the J call TRBJ1-5; weak D call: TRBD1 (6 bases). V was clipped by 6 bases and J by 6 bases, with 6 bases between them. The CDR3 is made up of 11 amino acids. Germline values: CDR1 MDHEN, CDR2 SYDVKM. The CDR3 loop is CASRQGQPQHF. For the CDR3, the DNA is TGTGCCAGCAGACAGGGTCAGCCCCAGCATTTT.

V gene TRBV4-2 combines with J gene TRBJ2-7; tentative D call: TRBD2 (5 bases). The length of the CDR3 is 13 residues. Between the trimmed V and J ends, which lost 1 base and 5 bases, there was a span of 9 bases. Germline V gene sequence: CDR1 LGHNA, CDR2 YNFKEQ. CDR3 residues: CASSQGLPHEQYF. CDR3 nucleotide sequence: TGTGCCAGCAGCCAAGGACTACCACACGAGCAGTACTTC.

In its sample, this clone was seen a few times. This sequence joins TRBV6-1 and TRBJ2-1; tentative D call: TRBD2 (7 bases). Trimming removed 4 bases from V and 4 bases from J, with 26 bases in between. The CDR3 covers 19 residues. Germline V gene sequence: CDR1 MNHNS, CDR2 SASEGT. The CDR3, as DNA: TGTGCCAGCAGTGGCCCTCGGGGGGCGGCCCTAGCACATTACAATGAGCAGTTCTTC. Protein: CASSGPRGAALAHYNEQFF.

Here the CDR3 DNA reads TGTGCCAGCAGTTGGGGGACAGGGGGTCGCGGCACTGAAGCTTTCTTT. Residues: CASSWGTGGRGTEAFF. The chain uses TRBV27 and TRBJ1-1; 11 nucleotides agree with TRBD1. The germline CDR1 and CDR2 sequences are MNHEY and SMNVEV (reference sequence). V lost 4 bases to trimming and J lost 4 bases; unmatched junction nucleotides: 8. The CDR3 totals 16 residues.

The rearrangement uses TRBV15 and TRBJ1-4; D is possibly TRBD1 (5 bases). Looked up from germline, CDR1 is LNHNV and CDR2 is YYDKDF (reference sequence). The length of the CDR3 is 14 residues. V was pared by 5 bases and J by 4 bases, with 11 bases between. This chain's CDR3 is CATSGGTINEKLFF. CDR3 bases: TGTGCCACCAGCGGCGGGACGATTAATGAAAAACTGTTTTTT.

This rearrangement joins TRBV10-3 to TRBJ2-7; 10 bases line up with TRBD2. The CDR3 is made up of 15 amino acids. Germline CDR1 is ENHRY and CDR2 is SYGVKD. After removal of 0 bases from V and 3 bases from J, the junction contained 2 bases not matched to a gene. The CDR3 DNA is TGTGCCATCAGTGAGTCGGTAGCGGGAGGCTACGAGCAGTACTTC. Amino acid sequence: CAISESVAGGYEQYF.

The rearrangement joins TRBV5-1 to TRBJ2-1, with a possible D match to TRBD2 (6 bases). V was pared by 0 bases and J by 1 base, with 8 bases between. The CDR3 sequence is 15 residues long. CDR1 and CDR2 from the germline V gene are SGHRS and YFSETQ. The DNA for the CDR3 is TGCGCCAGCAGCTTGGGACTAGGGTCCTACAATGAGCAGTTCTTC. Its protein is CASSLGLGSYNEQFF.

The chain is built from TRBV6-4 and TRBJ2-1; D is possibly TRBD2 (6 bases). V was clipped by 2 bases and J by 4 bases, with 12 bases between them. The CDR3 covers 15 residues. Germline V CDR1 and CDR2: MRHNA, SNTAGT. CDR3 sequence: CASSDGQGGYNEQFF. DNA of the CDR3: TGTGCCAGCAGTGACGGCCAGGGAGGTTACAATGAGCAGTTCTTC.

The chain recombines TRBV28 with TRBJ1-1; 8 positions agree with TRBD1. Per the germline V gene, CDR1 is MDHEN and CDR2 is SYDVKM. The CDR3 has 13 amino acids. V shed 8 bases and J 5 bases; nucleotides not matched to a gene: 7. The CDR3 loop reads CASGQGARTEAFF. CDR3 in DNA: TGTGCCAGCGGCCAGGGGGCGCGGACTGAAGCTTTCTTT.

As DNA, the CDR3 is TGCGCCAGCAGCCAAGATGGGGCAGCCTATGGCTACACCTTC. The encoded protein is CASSQDGAAYGYTF. The chain recombines TRBV4-3 with TRBJ1-2; TRBD1 is a possible D gene (5 bases). CDR1 and CDR2 from the germline V gene are LGHNA and YSLEER. V was clipped by 0 bases and J by 4 bases, with 9 bases between them. The CDR3 length is 14 residues.

The genes are TRBV19 and TRBJ2-5; 13 nucleotides match TRBD2. The DNA end is a closer match to TRBJ2-7, so the J assignment may be wrong. The germline V gene encodes CDR1 LNHDA and CDR2 SQIVND (reference sequence). The CDR3 totals 18 residues. The CDR3 coding sequence is TGTGCCAGTAGTATAGTTGGACTAGCGGGAGTCGGGAATTACGAGCAGTACTTC. It specifies CASSIVGLAGVGNYEQYF.

This clone was seen just once. The V and J genes are TRBV6-1 and TRBJ2-5; TRBD2 matches 8 bases. Losses at the gene ends were 8 bases for V and 2 bases for J; bases not matched to a gene: 10. In germline, CDR1 is MNHNS, CDR2 SASEGT. The length of the CDR3 is 15 residues. The CDR3 DNA is TGTGCCAGCGATTGGGTTAGCGGGACACAAGAGACCCAGTACTTC. Translating it yields CASDWVSGTQETQYF.

This clone has only a few counts. This chain joins TRBV28 and TRBJ2-7; 7 nucleotides match TRBD1. V lost 6 bases, J lost 5 bases, and 10 bases stayed unmatched. CDR1 and CDR2 from the germline V gene are MDHEN and SYDVKM. CDR3 length: 14 amino acids. CDR3 amino acids: CASSFDRAPHEQYF. The DNA for the CDR3 is TGTGCCAGCAGCTTTGACAGGGCCCCCCACGAGCAGTACTTC. Looking up the rest from reference TRBV28 and TRBJ2-7 gives the full variable domain: DVKVTQSSRYLVKRTGEKVFLECVQDMDHENMFWYRQDPGLGLRLIYFSYDVKMKEKGDIPEGYSVSREKKERFSLILESASTNQTSMYLCASSFDRAPHEQYFGPGTRLTVT.

The CDR3: CASGADYGYTF. CDR3 nucleotides: TGTGCCAGCGGGGCTGACTATGGCTACACCTTC. The rearrangement joins TRBV7-8 to TRBJ1-2; D may be TRBD1 (5 bases). The CDR3 has 11 amino acids. V was shortened by 8 bases and J by 3 bases, with 7 bases between the two germline ends. Per the germline V gene, CDR1 is SGHVS and CDR2 is FQNEAQ. Looking up the rest from reference TRBV7-8 and TRBJ1-2 gives the full variable domain: GAGVSQSPRYKVAKRGQDVALRCDPISGHVSLFWYQQALGQGPEFLTYFQNEAQLDKSGLPSDRFFAERPEGSVSTLKIQRTQQEDSAVYLCASGADYGYTFGSGTRLTVV.

This chain joins TRBV11-2 and TRBJ1-3; tentative D call: TRBD1 (6 bases). Germline V gene sequence: CDR1 SGHAT, CDR2 FQNNGV. V lost 5 bases to trimming and J lost 4 bases, with 12 bases between them. The CDR3 extends over 14 amino acids. The CDR3 spells CASSRSQGGNTIYF. CDR3 DNA sequence: TGTGCCAGCAGCAGATCACAGGGCGGAAACACCATATATTTT.

This chain links TRBV12-5 with TRBJ1-5; no firm D call. The V gene lost 5 bases and the J gene lost 6 bases, with 20 bases spanning the gap. There are 16 residues in the CDR3. CDR1 and CDR2 (germline): LGHNT, FRNRAP. CDR3: CASGPQTNPRGQPQHF. The CDR3 region has the DNA TGTGCTAGTGGTCCGCAGACAAACCCTCGGGGTCAGCCCCAGCATTTT.

This clone came up once. The V call is TRBV5-8, the J call TRBJ2-1, with 10 bases lining up with TRBD1. CDR1 SGHTS and CDR2 YDEGEE come from the germline V gene. V dropped 3 bases and J dropped 2; count of bases not matched to a gene: 8. This CDR3 has 17 amino acids. As DNA, the CDR3 is TGTGCCAGCAGCTGGGACGGGGACAGGGGCGCCTACAATGAGCAGTTCTTC. It encodes CASSWDGDRGAYNEQFF. Supplemented by reference TRBV5-8 and TRBJ2-1, the full variable domain reads EAGVTQSPTHLIKTRGQQATLRCSPISGHTSVYWYQQALGLGLQFLLWYDEGEERNRGNFPPRFSGRQFPNYSSELNVNALELEDSALYLCASSWDGDRGAYNEQFFGPGTRLTVL.

CDR3 in amino acids: CASSPQGRELAQYF. The DNA for the CDR3 is TGTGCCAGCTCACCACAAGGCCGGGAGTTGGCCCAGTACTTC. This sequence joins TRBV18 and TRBJ2-5, with a tentative D call TRBD2 (6 bases). Looked up from germline, CDR1 is KGHSH and CDR2 is LQKENI. Deletions cut 1 base from V and 9 bases from J, with 15 bases between. This CDR3 region has 14 residues.